What follows describes a single T cell receptor (beta chain). These data are taken from a study of early T cells in non-severe SARS-CoV-2 infection. MiXCR, run by TCRdb on the 5' RACE reads, gives a single entry per CDR3 protein. The sample yields around 33,000 distinct CDR3 sequences, roughly 5% seen once. Germline lookup yields CDR1 GTSNPN and CDR2 SVGIG (reference sequence). The length of the CDR3 is 12 residues. Deletions cut 3 bases from V and 6 bases from J, with 11 bases between. This TCR derives from an adult who was a healthcare worker with PCR-confirmed SARS-CoV-2 infection or an uninfected control (not recorded which). Sequences were obtained from whole blood. The V gene is TRBV30, the J gene TRBJ1-1; D gene unclear. This CDR3 is CAWRPGIAEAFF. CDR3 nucleotides: TGTGCCTGGAGACCCGGGATAGCTGAAGCTTTCTTT.